This T cell receptor (beta chain) was observed in a study of beta chain features in type 1 diabetes. At the level of the study: Analysis included more than 90 million sorted cells drawn from all samples. Study conclusions and caveats: Whether TCRB rearrangement is influenced by HLA type was left unresolved in this analysis. In cDNA sequencing, cells with high TCR expression could be over-represented.

The germline V gene encodes CDR1 MGHRA and CDR2 YSYEKL. This CDR3 has 17 amino acids. Trimming left V 0 bases short and J 0 bases short, with 12 bases between. The study reverse transcribed the entire isolated RNA, so it sequenced expressed TCRB transcripts. Reads from naive, central memory and regulatory T cell samples averaged about 3.3 million. Sequencing was performed with immunoSEQ multiplex PCR; in TCRdb, only in-frame clones are kept and a portion is missing. The sample has 350,000 to 450,000 clones, about 15% seen once. The table lists this clone with a few counts. Antigen: not known. This chain links TRBV4-1 with TRBJ2-4; possible D gene TRBD1, 6 bases. This TCR derives from a man aged 30 to 39 in good health. Sequenced sample: naive CD4+ T cells from blood. DNA for the CDR3: TGCGCCAGCAGCCAAGAGACAGGCATGAGAGCCAAAAACATTCAGTACTTC. Protein product: CASSQETGMRAKNIQYF.